The clone carrying this TCR beta chain was detected ten times or more. This specimen belongs to a study of T-cell reconstitution after alpha-beta-depleted transplantation in children. The germline V gene encodes CDR1 MDHEN and CDR2 SYDVKM. The CDR3 has 12 amino acids. With 1 base removed from V and 4 bases from J, the gap between germline ends came to 4 bases. During its preparation, the TCRbeta library received unique molecular identifiers. One entry per CDR3 protein, called by TCRdb with MiXCR from the PCR reads. This table has around 92,000 distinct CDR3 sequences, 12% appearing once. The starting material was PBMCs from the stem cell graft donor, obtained from the stem cell graft. The chain couples TRBV28 to TRBJ1-2; no reliable D call. This clonotype was sampled from a human donor who donated a stem cell graft to a child with inherited bone marrow failure. The chain's CDR3 is CASSLSSYGYTF. The CDR3 region has the DNA TGTGCCAGCAGTTTATCGTCCTATGGCTACACCTTC.